This T cell receptor (beta chain) was sequenced in a study of blood T cell repertoires in COVID-19. Study as a whole: The origin of the acute and convalescent COVID-19 samples was the United States, Italy and Spain. PBMCs, B-cell-depleted T cells, or T cells were the source of the cDNA or gDNA that made up the material.

Symptom resolution, clearance, or two negative PCRs marked donors in Cohort 3 as recovered. In the authors' methods: Nucleated cell counts were estimated from reference gene primer amplification. The data were produced by immunoSEQ multiplex PCR, yet TCRdb's version contains in-frame clones alone and is incomplete. V and J calls and clone size come straight from that table; D and trimming were deduced from the DNA. The table includes some 150,000 clones, roughly three quarters detected once. This clone was seen just once. Per germline, CDR1 SGHVS and CDR2 FQNEAQ. This CDR3 has 17 residues. With 1 base removed from V and 7 bases from J, the gap between germline ends came to 17 bases.

The sequencing input was PBMCs or T cells enriched from blood (not recorded which). This sequence joins TRBV7-8 and TRBJ1-6; D remains ambiguous. The clonotype comes from a woman between 50 and 59 years old who had recovered from COVID-19. CDR3 loop: CASSLGRIGWSNSPLHF. CDR3 nucleotides: TGTGCCAGCAGCTTAGGCCGGATTGGGTGGAGCAATTCACCCCTCCACTTT.